The rows below give T cell receptor beta chains drawn from one sample of a study of blood T cell repertoires in COVID-19. Sequencing was performed with immunoSEQ multiplex PCR; in TCRdb, only in-frame clones are kept and a portion is missing. The sample has about 67,000 clones, roughly 82% seen once; the top ten hold about 38%. The sequencing input was peripheral blood. Receptors were obtained from a human donor in a cohort sampled during active COVID-19. CDR3s include the opening cysteine and the closing phenylalanine or tryptophan. D genes are given only for firm matches. Only some rows state a clone size, as once, few, many or a class for expanded clones.

J: TRBJ1-1; V: TRBV11-2; size: NA; D: TRBD1; CDR3: CASSLGQGNTEAFF; DNA: TGTGCCAGCAGCCTGGGACAGGGGAACACTGAAGCTTTCTTT
J: TRBJ2-7; V: TRBV19; size: NA; D: NA; CDR3: CASSDTDYEQYF; DNA: TGTGCCAGTAGTGACACAGACTACGAGCAGTACTTC
J: TRBJ1-5; V: TRBV20-1; size: NA; D: TRBD1; CDR3: CSVQGNQPQHF; DNA: TGCAGTGTACAGGGGAATCAGCCCCAGCATTTT
J: TRBJ2-2; V: TRBV4-2; size: once; D: TRBD2; CDR3: CASSPTSGDGGELFF; DNA: TGTGCCAGCAGCCCGACTAGCGGGGATGGCGGGGAGCTGTTTTTT
J: TRBJ2-7; V: TRBV5-4; size: NA; D: TRBD2; CDR3: CASNLHGGTYEQYF; DNA: TGTGCCAGCAACCTCCACGGGGGGACCTACGAGCAGTACTTC
J: TRBJ2-6; V: TRBV7-9; size: NA; D: NA; CDR3: CASEASGANVLTF; DNA: TGTGCCAGTGAGGCGTCGGGGGCCAACGTCCTGACTTTC
J: TRBJ1-4; V: TRBV2; size: NA; D: TRBD1; CDR3: CASVRQGVTNEKLFF; DNA: TGTGCCAGCGTCCGACAGGGCGTCACTAATGAAAAACTGTTTTTT
J: TRBJ2-5; V: TRBV5-8; size: once; D: TRBD2; CDR3: CASSLQGTSGGRETQYF; DNA: TGTGCCAGCAGCTTGCAGGGGACTAGCGGGGGCAGGGAGACCCAGTACTTC
J: TRBJ2-7; V: TRBV5-4; size: NA; D: TRBD2; CDR3: CASSPSGGAVEQYF; DNA: TGTGCCAGCAGCCCAAGCGGGGGGGCCGTCGAGCAGTACTTC
J: TRBJ2-1; V: TRBV10-3; size: once; D: TRBD1; CDR3: CAIASRDRSVNEQFF; DNA: TGTGCCATAGCTAGCCGGGACAGGTCGGTGAATGAGCAGTTCTTC
J: TRBJ1-1; V: TRBV3-1/TRBV3-2; size: NA; D: NA; CDR3: CASSFGGFEAFF; DNA: TGTGCCAGCAGCTTCGGAGGGTTTGAAGCTTTCTTT
J: TRBJ1-5; V: TRBV2; size: NA; D: NA; CDR3: CASSEFLGGGSYSNQPQHF; DNA: TGTGCCAGCAGTGAGTTTCTAGGTGGAGGGTCTTATAGCAATCAGCCCCAGCATTTT
J: TRBJ1-5; V: TRBV6-2/TRBV6-3; size: NA; D: NA; CDR3: CASSHNRVSNQPQHF; DNA: TGTGCCAGCAGTCATAATCGGGTTAGCAATCAGCCCCAGCATTTT
J: TRBJ2-1; V: TRBV7-2; size: NA; D: TRBD2; CDR3: CASSLALGLADSNEQFF; DNA: TGTGCCAGCAGCTTAGCTTTAGGACTAGCTGATTCGAATGAGCAGTTCTTC
J: TRBJ1-2; V: TRBV4-3; size: NA; D: TRBD1; CDR3: CASSPGQGFYGYTF; DNA: TGCGCCAGCAGCCCTGGACAGGGCTTCTATGGCTACACCTTC
J: TRBJ1-1; V: TRBV4-2; size: NA; D: NA; CDR3: CASSQERGFGEAFF; DNA: TGTGCCAGCAGCCAAGAAAGGGGCTTCGGTGAAGCTTTCTTT
J: TRBJ2-5; V: TRBV29-1; size: NA; D: NA; CDR3: CSLRGPLSRQETQYF; DNA: TGCAGCCTCAGGGGCCCATTGTCACGGCAAGAGACCCAGTACTTC
J: TRBJ1-6; V: TRBV18; size: NA; D: TRBD1; CDR3: CASSHGQGDSPLHF; DNA: TGTGCCAGCTCACACGGACAGGGGGATTCACCCCTCCACTTT
J: TRBJ2-1; V: TRBV5-1; size: NA; D: NA; CDR3: CASSLDGTLDEQFF; DNA: TGCGCCAGCAGCTTGGACGGGACTCTCGATGAGCAGTTCTTC
J: TRBJ2-5; V: TRBV11-2; size: once; D: TRBD1; CDR3: CASSPPGTGGSETQYF; DNA: TGTGCCAGCAGCCCCCCCGGAACAGGGGGCTCAGAGACCCAGTACTTC
J: TRBJ1-5; V: TRBV5-6; size: once; D: NA; CDR3: CASSSRRGGQPQHF; DNA: TGTGCCAGCAGCTCCCGCAGGGGTGGTCAGCCCCAGCATTTT
J: TRBJ2-7; V: TRBV5-1; size: NA; D: NA; CDR3: CASSASRAGNRADEQYF; DNA: TGCGCCAGCAGCGCGAGCCGGGCCGGTAATCGAGCGGACGAGCAGTACTTC
J: TRBJ2-3; V: TRBV11-2; size: NA; D: TRBD2; CDR3: CASSLVGGGATDTQYF; DNA: TGTGCCAGCAGCTTAGTTGGCGGGGGAGCCACAGATACGCAGTATTTT
J: TRBJ1-5; V: TRBV18; size: NA; D: NA; CDR3: CASSPLDRDQPQHF; DNA: TGTGCCAGCTCACCGTTAGACAGAGATCAGCCCCAGCATTTT
J: TRBJ1-2; V: TRBV4-1; size: NA; D: NA; CDR3: CASSQDWRGLGGYTF; DNA: TGCGCCAGCAGCCAAGATTGGCGGGGACTAGGGGGCTACACCTTC
J: TRBJ1-1; V: TRBV5-1; size: few; D: TRBD1; CDR3: CASSSGQGLTEAFF; DNA: TGCGCCAGCAGCAGCGGACAGGGGCTGACTGAAGCTTTCTTT
J: TRBJ1-4; V: TRBV30; size: NA; D: TRBD1; CDR3: CAWSDKQGARNNEKLFF; DNA: TGTGCCTGGAGTGATAAACAGGGGGCGCGAAATAATGAAAAACTGTTTTTT
J: TRBJ2-3; V: TRBV5-1; size: NA; D: TRBD2; CDR3: CASSLGSGGAQDTQYF; DNA: TGCGCCAGCAGCTTGGGGAGCGGGGGGGCGCAAGATACGCAGTATTTT
J: TRBJ1-6; V: TRBV9; size: NA; D: TRBD1; CDR3: CASSVGAGQGVSPLHF; DNA: TGTGCCAGCAGCGTAGGAGCGGGACAGGGTGTATCACCCCTCCACTTT
J: TRBJ1-5; V: TRBV3-1/TRBV3-2; size: NA; D: NA; CDR3: CASSQGYRRGQPQHF; DNA: TGTGCCAGCAGCCAAGGTTACCGGCGGGGCCAGCCCCAGCATTTT
J: TRBJ2-1; V: TRBV4-1; size: NA; D: TRBD2; CDR3: CASSQEPGGRLGQFF; DNA: TGCGCCAGCAGCCAAGAACCCGGGGGGAGGTTGGGGCAGTTCTTC
J: TRBJ2-7; V: TRBV5-5; size: NA; D: TRBD1; CDR3: CASSELGPGQGYEQYF; DNA: TGTGCCAGCAGCGAATTAGGACCGGGACAGGGTTACGAGCAGTACTTC
J: TRBJ2-3; V: TRBV12-5; size: NA; D: TRBD2; CDR3: CASGLILAATDTQYF; DNA: TGTGCTAGTGGTTTGATCCTAGCGGCAACAGATACGCAGTATTTT
J: TRBJ1-2; V: TRBV5-1; size: few; D: NA; CDR3: CASSLSGNYGYTF; DNA: TGCGCCAGCAGCTTATCGGGGAATTATGGCTACACCTTC
J: TRBJ2-3; V: TRBV5-1; size: NA; D: NA; CDR3: CASSLGQGLDTQYF; DNA: TGCGCCAGCAGCTTGGGGCAGGGGTTGGATACGCAGTATTTT
J: TRBJ2-5; V: TRBV4-1; size: NA; D: NA; CDR3: CASSQVGGPETQYF; DNA: TGCGCCAGCAGCCAAGTGGGGGGTCCGGAGACCCAGTACTTC
J: TRBJ1-5; V: TRBV6-6; size: once; D: NA; CDR3: CASSYGKGKGNQPQHF; DNA: TGTGCCAGCAGTTACGGGAAGGGGAAGGGCAATCAGCCCCAGCATTTT
J: TRBJ2-3; V: TRBV6-2/TRBV6-3; size: NA; D: NA; CDR3: CASSYGRGLWTDTQYF; DNA: TGTGCCAGCAGTTACGGGAGGGGGTTGTGGACAGATACGCAGTATTTT
J: TRBJ2-3; V: TRBV20-1; size: NA; D: TRBD2; CDR3: CSASGLAGGTDTQYF; DNA: TGCAGTGCTAGTGGGCTAGCGGGGGGGACAGATACGCAGTATTTT
J: TRBJ2-3; V: TRBV11-3; size: NA; D: TRBD2; CDR3: CASSLAPPLAGGPNTQYF; DNA: TGTGCCAGCAGCTTAGCTCCCCCTCTAGCGGGGGGGCCGAATACGCAGTATTTT
J: TRBJ2-3; V: TRBV9; size: NA; D: TRBD2; CDR3: CASSVRGAGGPGTDTQYF; DNA: TGTGCCAGCAGCGTACGAGGAGCGGGGGGGCCCGGCACAGATACGCAGTATTTT
J: TRBJ2-1; V: TRBV2; size: NA; D: NA; CDR3: CASRRRERDNEQFF; DNA: TGTGCCAGCAGGCGGAGGGAACGGGACAATGAGCAGTTCTTC
J: TRBJ2-1; V: TRBV7-2; size: NA; D: TRBD2; CDR3: CASSSQRGTYNEQFF; DNA: TGTGCCAGCAGCTCCCAGCGGGGGACCTACAATGAGCAGTTCTTC
J: TRBJ1-5; V: TRBV13; size: NA; D: NA; CDR3: CARSDGGGRGQPQHF; DNA: TGTGCCCGCAGCGACGGGGGGGGAAGAGGACAGCCCCAGCATTTT
J: TRBJ1-1; V: TRBV12-5; size: NA; D: NA; CDR3: CASGLLGVNTEAFF; DNA: TGTGCTAGTGGTTTATTAGGGGTGAACACTGAAGCTTTCTTT
J: TRBJ2-1; V: TRBV30; size: NA; D: NA; CDR3: CAWTPGGGQQFF; DNA: TGTGCCTGGACCCCAGGTGGGGGCCAGCAGTTCTTC
J: TRBJ1-5; V: TRBV3-1/TRBV3-2; size: NA; D: TRBD1; CDR3: CASSQGPTGGVSNQPQHF; DNA: TGTGCCAGCAGCCAAGGCCCAACAGGGGGCGTTAGCAATCAGCCCCAGCATTTT
J: TRBJ1-6; V: TRBV28; size: NA; D: TRBD1; CDR3: CASSLTGDYSPLHF; DNA: TGTGCCAGCAGTTTAACAGGGGATTATTCACCCCTCCACTTT
J: TRBJ1-5; V: TRBV30; size: NA; D: TRBD1; CDR3: CAGTTGGSSNQPQHF; DNA: TGTGCCGGGACGACAGGGGGTTCGAGCAATCAGCCCCAGCATTTT
J: TRBJ2-1; V: TRBV24-1; size: few; D: TRBD2; CDR3: CATSEPTSGGANNEQFF; DNA: TGTGCCACCAGTGAACCGACTAGCGGGGGGGCAAACAATGAGCAGTTCTTC
J: TRBJ1-1; V: TRBV7-9; size: NA; D: NA; CDR3: CASSLPRTEAFF; DNA: TGTGCCAGCAGCTTACCCCGGACTGAAGCTTTCTTT
J: TRBJ1-6; V: TRBV19; size: NA; D: NA; CDR3: CASSPPGVSPLHF; DNA: TGTGCCAGTAGTCCTCCGGGGGTGTCACCCCTCCACTTT
J: TRBJ2-6; V: TRBV19; size: NA; D: TRBD2; CDR3: CASSIVAGGPGANVLTF; DNA: TGTGCCAGTAGTATAGTAGCGGGGGGGCCTGGGGCCAACGTCCTGACTTTC
J: TRBJ1-2; V: TRBV5-1; size: NA; D: TRBD1; CDR3: CASSGDRGGYGYTF; DNA: TGCGCCAGCAGCGGGGACAGGGGAGGCTATGGCTACACCTTC
J: TRBJ2-5; V: TRBV25-1; size: NA; D: TRBD1; CDR3: CASSARRGGTPQETQYF; DNA: TGTGCCAGCAGTGCCCGGCGAGGGGGCACCCCCCAAGAGACCCAGTACTTC
J: TRBJ2-1; V: TRBV29-1; size: NA; D: TRBD1; CDR3: CSVQGVEGASSYNEQFF; DNA: TGCAGCGTCCAGGGGGTAGAAGGGGCGAGCTCCTACAATGAGCAGTTCTTC
J: TRBJ2-7; V: TRBV5-3; size: NA; D: TRBD2; CDR3: CARSHGTSGDSYEQYF; DNA: TGTGCCAGAAGCCACGGGACTAGCGGTGACTCCTACGAGCAGTACTTC
J: TRBJ2-1; V: TRBV4-3; size: NA; D: NA; CDR3: CASSQDRQSYNEQFF; DNA: TGCGCCAGCAGCCAAGATCGACAGTCCTACAATGAGCAGTTCTTC
J: TRBJ2-5; V: TRBV5-1; size: few; D: TRBD2; CDR3: CASSKMAGGGRETQYF; DNA: TGCGCCAGCAGCAAAATGGCGGGGGGGGGACGAGAGACCCAGTACTTC